This T cell receptor (beta chain) was recovered during a study of T cells in Graves' hyperthyroidism and ophthalmopathy. Study-level results: Researchers found most expanded thyroid clonotypes above 0.001 in blood as well.

Researchers amplified the TCR beta CDR3 regions from RNA transcripts. TCR CDR3 underwent first-round RT-PCR with the HTBI primer set. TCRdb called the multiplex PCR reads again in MiXCR, with one record for every CDR3 protein. The sample holds about 560,000 distinct CDR3 sequences, 16% seen once. An absence of ophthalmopathy progression within 18 months meant stable Graves' hyperthyroidism. Patients were excluded because of uncontrolled infection, other autoimmune disease, pregnancy or lactation. Each diagnosis was grounded in clinical symptoms, serum thyroxine and TRAb, thyroid ultrasound, and orbital computed tomography. V shed 3 bases and J shed 5 bases, with 13 bases lying between them. There are 14 residues in the CDR3. Concerning this clonotype: Its cognate antigen is unknown.

This chain joins TRBV12-3 or TRBV12-4 and TRBJ2-5; maybe TRBD1 (6 bases). The sequence derives from a woman aged 18-29 years with Graves' hyperthyroidism. Material: blood. CDR3 coding DNA: TGTGCCAGCAGTTTTATACAGGGCAAGGAGACCCAGTACTTC. Its protein is CASSFIQGKETQYF.